Shown below are 6 T cell receptor beta chains from a single sample sequenced in a study of blood T cells in healthy people across ages. Together with a sample-barcoded 5' primer, a J-beta primer mix was included in a second PCR lasting about 7 to 11 cycles. TCRdb analysed the 5' RACE reads with MiXCR anew, one entry per CDR3 protein. Of around 1.7 million distinct CDR3 sequences listed, about 28% are singletons. Material: blood. The receptors come from a woman in her 30s in good health.

This clonotype was counted at least ten times. The genes are TRBV4-3 and TRBJ2-7; the D is unclear. The V and J ends lost 1 base and 2 bases respectively, with 9 bases between them. Germline CDR1 is LGHNA and CDR2 is YSLEER. There are 14 residues in the CDR3. Written as DNA, the CDR3 is TGCGCCAGCAGCCAAGGTTGGGTCGCCTACGAGCAGTACTTC. Translating gives CASSQGWVAYEQYF.

This clonotype turned up a few times. The chain is built from TRBV7-9 and TRBJ1-5, with TRBD1 as a possible D gene (5 bases). The CDR3 contains 17 residues. Trimming pared 3 bases from V and 1 base from J, leaving 16 bases between. Germline assignment: CDR1 SEHNR and CDR2 FQNEAQ (reference sequence). CDR3 amino acids: CASSFGTGDLSNQPQHF. The CDR3 DNA reads as TGTGCCAGCAGCTTTGGCACAGGAGATTTGAGCAATCAGCCCCAGCATTTT.

Details on this clonotype: This may come from a read error, since a much larger clone is one base off. The chain carries TRBV3-1 and TRBJ1-5, with D tentatively TRBD1 (6 bases). From germline, CDR1 is LGHDT and CDR2 YNNKEL (reference sequence). This CDR3 region has 14 residues. The chain's CDR3 is CASSQAGARQPRHF. The CDR3 DNA reads as TGTGCCAGCAGCCAAGCAGGGGCACGGCAGCCCCGGCATTTT.

This chain links TRBV14 with TRBJ2-3; D unresolved. Trimming removed 4 bases from V and 1 base from J, with 15 bases in between. In germline, CDR1 is SGHDN, CDR2 FVKESK. This CDR3 is 16 amino acids long. CDR3: CASSPSDQRRTDTQYF. The CDR3 bases are TGTGCCAGCAGCCCCTCAGACCAACGACGCACAGATACGCAGTATTTT.

This clonotype has ten or more counts. The CDR3 sequence is CASSENAGGPSEQYF. The DNA of the CDR3 is TGTGCCAGCAGTGAAAATGCGGGGGGGCCGAGCGAGCAGTACTTC. The V call is TRBV25-1, the J call TRBJ2-7, with 9 bases fitting TRBD2. J gave up 6 bases and V 2 bases, and 8 bases lay outside the gene matches. This CDR3 contains 15 residues. Looked up from germline, CDR1 is MGHDK and CDR2 is SYGVNS.

The chain couples TRBV7-9 to TRBJ2-2, with D uncertain. The CDR3 contains 15 residues. V shed 5 bases and J shed 4 bases, with 14 bases lying between them. Germline values: CDR1 SEHNR, CDR2 FQNEAQ (reference sequence). The CDR3 is CASSPSRSSTGELFF. CDR3 DNA sequence: TGTGCCAGCAGCCCCTCGAGGTCGAGCACCGGGGAGCTGTTTTTT.